The clone carrying this T cell receptor beta chain was seen a handful of times. The assay was immunoSEQ multiplex PCR, and TCRdb's table has in-frame clones only and misses some. This sample has 1,000 or so clones, with roughly 13% found just once. The length of the CDR3 is 15 residues. Trimming removed 4 bases at V and 0 bases at J, with 10 bases between. Germline V gene lookup returns CDR1 SGHNT and CDR2 YYREEE (reference sequence). This entry comes from a study of tumour-infiltrating T cells in Burkitt lymphoma. Study background: Repertoire clonality predicted overall and progression-free survival.

The sample comprised tumor tissue. The V and J genes are TRBV5-4 and TRBJ2-2, with a tentative D call TRBD2 (5 bases). The receptor's source is a human donor with diffuse large B-cell lymphoma. The CDR3 nucleotides read TGTGCCAGCAGCCCCTGGACTGCGAACACCGGGGAGCTGTTTTTT. Translating gives CASSPWTANTGELFF.